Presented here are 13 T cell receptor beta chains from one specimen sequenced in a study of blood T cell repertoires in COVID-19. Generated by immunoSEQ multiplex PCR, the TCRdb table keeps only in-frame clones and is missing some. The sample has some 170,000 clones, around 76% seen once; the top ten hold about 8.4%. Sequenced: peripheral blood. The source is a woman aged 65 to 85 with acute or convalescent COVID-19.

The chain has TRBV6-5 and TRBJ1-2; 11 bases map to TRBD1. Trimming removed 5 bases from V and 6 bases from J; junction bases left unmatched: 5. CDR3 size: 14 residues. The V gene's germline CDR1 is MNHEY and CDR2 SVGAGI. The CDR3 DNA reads TGTGCCAGCAGTCCCGGACAGGGGGCAGATGGCTACACCTTC. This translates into CASSPGQGADGYTF.

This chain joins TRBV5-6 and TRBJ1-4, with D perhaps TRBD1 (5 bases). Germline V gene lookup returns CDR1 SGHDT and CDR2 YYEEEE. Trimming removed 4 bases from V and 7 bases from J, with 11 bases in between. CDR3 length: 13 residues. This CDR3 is CASSPGGIEKLFF. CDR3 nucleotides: TGTGCCAGCAGCCCCGGGGGGATTGAAAAACTGTTTTTT.

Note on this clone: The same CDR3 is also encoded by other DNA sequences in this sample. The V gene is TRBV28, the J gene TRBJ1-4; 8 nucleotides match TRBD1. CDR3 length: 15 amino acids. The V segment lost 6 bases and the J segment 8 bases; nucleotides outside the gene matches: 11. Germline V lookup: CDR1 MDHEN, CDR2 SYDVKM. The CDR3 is CASSLGRGLEEKLFF. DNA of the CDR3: TGTGCCAGCAGCCTAGGCAGGGGGCTTGAGGAAAAACTGTTTTTT. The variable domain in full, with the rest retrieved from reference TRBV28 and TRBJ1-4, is DVKVTQSSRYLVKRTGEKVFLECVQDMDHENMFWYRQDPGLGLRLIYFSYDVKMKEKGDIPEGYSVSREKKERFSLILESASTNQTSMYLCASSLGRGLEEKLFFGSGTQLSVL.

The CDR3 is CAFSWGRTEAFF. The CDR3, as DNA: TGTGCCTTTAGCTGGGGGCGGACTGAAGCTTTCTTT. The rearrangement uses TRBV30 and TRBJ1-1, with D perhaps matching TRBD1 (6 bases). The CDR3 is 12 amino acids. V shed 7 bases and J shed 5 bases, with 14 bases lying between them. Germline-derived CDR1 and CDR2 are GTSNPN and SVGIG (reference sequence).

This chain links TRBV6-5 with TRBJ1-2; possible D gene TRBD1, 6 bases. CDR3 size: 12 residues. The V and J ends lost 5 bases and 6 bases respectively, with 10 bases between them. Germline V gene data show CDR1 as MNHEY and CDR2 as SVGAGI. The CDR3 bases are TGTGCCAGCAGTCAGACAGGACATGGCTACACCTTC. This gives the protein CASSQTGHGYTF.

CDR3 in amino acids: CASSQQGDTQYF. For the CDR3, the DNA is TGTGCCAGCAGCCAGCAGGGAGATACGCAGTATTTT. This chain links TRBV4-2 with TRBJ2-3, with a tentative D call TRBD1 (5 bases). The V end was cut by 3 bases, the J end by 5 bases, with 6 bases between. From germline, CDR1 is LGHNA and CDR2 YNFKEQ. The CDR3 is 12 residues long.

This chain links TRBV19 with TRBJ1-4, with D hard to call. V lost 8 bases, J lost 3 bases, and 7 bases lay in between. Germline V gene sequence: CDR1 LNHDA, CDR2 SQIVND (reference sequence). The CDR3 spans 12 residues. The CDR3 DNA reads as TGTGCCAGTTGGCAAGCTAATGAAAAACTGTTTTTT. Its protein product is CASWQANEKLFF.

The CDR3 is CASSSEGDYGYTF. Here the CDR3 DNA reads TGCGCCAGCAGCTCCGAAGGGGACTATGGCTACACCTTC. The genes are TRBV5-1 and TRBJ1-2; TRBD1 might be the D (5 bases). The CDR3 totals 13 residues. CDR1 is SGHRS and CDR2 is YFSETQ in the germline V gene. V gave up 3 bases and J gave up 3 bases, with 9 bases separating them.

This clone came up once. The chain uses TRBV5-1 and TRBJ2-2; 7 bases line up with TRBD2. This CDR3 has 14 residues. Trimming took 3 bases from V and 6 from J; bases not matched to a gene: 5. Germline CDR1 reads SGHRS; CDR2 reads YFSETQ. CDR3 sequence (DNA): TGCGCCAGCAGCTGGGGGGGTAACGCCGGGGAGCTGTTTTTT. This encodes CASSWGGNAGELFF.

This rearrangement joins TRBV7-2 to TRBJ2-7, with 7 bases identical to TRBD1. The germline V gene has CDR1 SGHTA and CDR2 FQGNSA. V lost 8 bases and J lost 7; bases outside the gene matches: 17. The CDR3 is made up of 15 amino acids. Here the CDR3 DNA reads TGTGCCAGCCTGGACGGGACAGAAAATGCCGGGGAGCAGTACTTC. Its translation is CASLDGTENAGEQYF. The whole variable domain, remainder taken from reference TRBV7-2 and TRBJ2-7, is GAGVSQSPSNKVTEKGKDVELRCDPISGHTALYWYRQSLGQGLEFLIYFQGNSAPDKSGLPSDRFSAERTGGSVSTLTIQRTQQEDSAVYLCASLDGTENAGEQYFGPGTRLTVT.

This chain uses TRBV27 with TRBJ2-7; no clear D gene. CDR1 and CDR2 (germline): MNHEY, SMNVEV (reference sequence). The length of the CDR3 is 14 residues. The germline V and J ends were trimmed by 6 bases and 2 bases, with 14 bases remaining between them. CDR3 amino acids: CASRFTTNTYEQYF. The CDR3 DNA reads TGTGCCAGCAGATTTACGACAAACACCTACGAGCAGTACTTC.

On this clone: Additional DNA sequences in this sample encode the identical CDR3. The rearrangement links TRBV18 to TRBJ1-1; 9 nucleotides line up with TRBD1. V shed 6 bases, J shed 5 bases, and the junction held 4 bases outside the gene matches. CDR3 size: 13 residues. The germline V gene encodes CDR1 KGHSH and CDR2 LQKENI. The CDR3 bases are TGTGCCAGCTCCCCGACAGGGGGGACTGAAGCTTTCTTT. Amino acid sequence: CASSPTGGTEAFF.

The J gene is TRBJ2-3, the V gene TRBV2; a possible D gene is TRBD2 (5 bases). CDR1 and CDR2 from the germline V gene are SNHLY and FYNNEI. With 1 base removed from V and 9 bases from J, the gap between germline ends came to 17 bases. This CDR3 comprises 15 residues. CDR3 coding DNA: TGTGCCAGCAGTGAAGGAGGGTCTCCGCGAGGGACGCAGTATTTT. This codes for CASSEGGSPRGTQYF.